This T cell receptor beta chain was documented in a study of blood T cell repertoires in COVID-19. Study at large: COVID-19 samples from acute and convalescent phases originated in the United States, Italy and Spain. The analysed material was cDNA or gDNA that came from T cells, B-cell-depleted T cells, or PBMCs.

In its sample, this clone was seen once. Repertoires were generated with immunoSEQ multiplex PCR, while TCRdb's copy carries only in-frame clones and drops some. The sample lists approximately 190,000 clones; roughly 91% were seen once. This CDR3 has 17 amino acids. V lost 3 bases to trimming and J lost 0 bases; unmatched junction nucleotides: 7. Looked up from germline, CDR1 is MDHEN and CDR2 is SYDVKM. The origin of this receptor is a middle-aged man with active or convalescent COVID-19. The chain employs TRBV28 and TRBJ1-3, with 8 bases identical to TRBD1. The specimen sequenced was peripheral blood. The CDR3, as DNA: TGTGCCAGCAGTTTTGCCCAGGGGGCCATCTCTGGAAACACCATATATTTT. Amino acid sequence: CASSFAQGAISGNTIYF.